This TCR beta chain was sequenced during a study of tumor and adjacent non-tumor tissue in lung cancer. This sample's RNA came from whole unsorted tissue. TCRbeta libraries were built with three rounds of nested PCR, modified from ARM-PCR. TCRdb reprocessed the multiplex PCR reads with MiXCR, giving one entry per CDR3 protein. The table shows approximately 90,000 distinct CDR3 sequences, with around 59% occurring only once. This CDR3 has 16 residues. The germline gives CDR1 DFQATT, CDR2 SNEGSKA (reference sequence). Trimming pared 0 bases from V and 3 bases from J, leaving 16 bases between. The material sequenced was lung tumor tissue. This clonotype was obtained from a man between 65 and 79 years old with non-small cell lung cancer. The gene calls are TRBV20-1 and TRBJ2-3; D ambiguous. The CDR3 DNA sequence: TGCAGTGCTAGAGATTCCGCAGGCTATGGGACAGATACGCAGTATTTT. The encoded protein is CSARDSAGYGTDTQYF.